Listed here are 14 T cell receptor beta chains from one sample, sequenced in a study of T cells after yellow fever vaccination. A single record per CDR3 protein comes from TCRdb applying MiXCR to the 5' RACE reads. The sample has 500,000 to 650,000 distinct CDR3 sequences; about 14% are singletons. This specimen was PBMCs, taken on the day of the yellow fever booster vaccination. The receptors shown here come from a man aged 25 to 40 who received the YFV17D yellow fever vaccine.

This chain joins TRBV5-5 and TRBJ2-1; 14 positions agree with TRBD2. With V trimmed by 4 bases and J by 5 bases, 11 bases remained unmatched. Germline CDR1 SGHKS, CDR2 YYEKEE (reference sequence). The CDR3 length is 18 residues. The DNA for the CDR3 is TGTGCCAGCAGCGGGGACAGGATGGGACTAGCGGGGGACAATGAGCAGTTCTTC. Translating it yields CASSGDRMGLAGDNEQFF.

This chain links TRBV3-1 with TRBJ2-2; possible D gene TRBD2, 5 bases. V gave up 4 bases and J gave up 4 bases, with 10 bases separating them. Germline CDR1 reads LGHDT; CDR2 reads YNNKEL (reference sequence). The CDR3 length is 14 residues. The chain's CDR3 is CASSRRGVTGELFF. The DNA of the CDR3 is TGTGCCAGCAGCCGACGGGGTGTCACCGGGGAGCTGTTTTTT.

As concerns this clonotype: A read error may produce the germline difference seen at one junction end. This sequence joins TRBV12-3 or TRBV12-4 and TRBJ2-3, with unresolved D. This CDR3 spans 12 amino acids. The CDR3 reads CASSQIPDSQYF. The CDR3, as DNA: TGTGCCAGCAGTCAAATCCCAGATTCGCAGTATTTT.

This clonotype was found many times. The gene calls are TRBV6-8 and TRBJ2-7, with TRBD1 identical over 11 bases. Germline assignment: CDR1 MNHGY and CDR2 SAAAGT. Trimming took 6 bases from V and 5 from J; bases not matched to a gene: 6. This CDR3 spans 14 amino acids. This chain's CDR3 is CASSLRDRGNEQYF. The CDR3 nucleotides are TGTGCCAGCAGCCTCCGGGACAGGGGGAACGAGCAGTACTTC.

Many counts were recorded for this clonotype. The chain couples TRBV7-2 to TRBJ2-3; 7 nucleotides align to TRBD1. Trimming cost V 4 bases and J 2 bases; bases outside gene matches: 3. The CDR3 sequence is 14 residues long. Germline V lookup: CDR1 SGHTA, CDR2 FQGNSA. The CDR3 is CASSSTGTTDTQYF. The CDR3 region has the DNA TGTGCCAGCAGCTCGACAGGGACCACAGATACGCAGTATTTT.

This clonotype was recorded a few times. The chain has TRBV5-5 and TRBJ2-3; D is undetermined. Trimming cost V 0 bases and J 6 bases, with 17 bases left between them. In germline, CDR1 is SGHKS, CDR2 YYEKEE (reference sequence). The CDR3 covers 16 residues. The CDR3 loop is CASSLDASGPFDTQYF. As DNA, the CDR3 is TGTGCCAGCAGCTTGGACGCCTCAGGCCCTTTCGATACGCAGTATTTT.

At least ten counts were recorded for this clonotype. This chain joins TRBV6-2 or TRBV6-3 and TRBJ2-5; D remains unclear. Germline V lookup: CDR1 MNHEY, CDR2 SVGEGT. The CDR3 has 15 amino acids. V lost 11 bases to trimming and J lost 1 base, with 20 bases between them. CDR3 region: CASRPDRVIQETQYF. In DNA, the CDR3 is TGTGCCTCTAGACCCGACCGGGTTATCCAAGAGACCCAGTACTTC.

The chain links TRBV7-2 to TRBJ1-5; no reliable D call. V was cut by 4 bases and J by 3 bases, with 7 bases left in between. There are 13 residues in the CDR3. Germline CDR1 reads SGHTA; CDR2 reads FQGNSA. The CDR3 nucleotides are TGTGCCAGCAGCTCTCAGTTCAATCAGCCCCAGCATTTT. Protein product: CASSSQFNQPQHF.

This clonotype has a handful of counts. The gene calls are TRBV5-1 and TRBJ2-7; D unclear. Germline CDR1 SGHRS, CDR2 YFSETQ. The length of the CDR3 is 15 residues. V was clipped by 3 bases and J by 0 bases, with 13 bases between them. The CDR3 coding sequence is TGCGCCAGCAGCTCATGGGTTACAAGCTCCTACGAGCAGTACTTC. Protein sequence: CASSSWVTSSYEQYF.

In its sample, this clonotype was seen a few times. The J gene is TRBJ2-2, the V gene TRBV4-3, with D uncertain. The germline gives CDR1 LGHNA, CDR2 YSLEER. V shed 1 base and J shed 5 bases, with 11 bases lying between them. CDR3 length equals 15 residues. CDR3 protein: CASSQGFAYTGELFF. The CDR3 DNA reads as TGCGCCAGCAGCCAAGGTTTTGCGTATACCGGGGAGCTGTTTTTT.

The sample holds a few counts of this clonotype. The chain employs TRBV3-1 and TRBJ1-1; D not resolved. From germline, CDR1 is LGHDT and CDR2 YNNKEL (reference sequence). The CDR3 contains 14 residues. Trimming shortened V by 2 bases and J by 4 bases, and 11 bases separated the two germline ends. The CDR3 loop reads CASSQRWEGTEAFF. The CDR3 coding sequence is TGTGCCAGCAGCCAACGGTGGGAGGGCACTGAAGCTTTCTTT.

This clonotype turned up a few times. The V gene is TRBV20-1, the J gene TRBJ1-4; tentative D call: TRBD1 (6 bases). The CDR3 spans 16 residues. V dropped 0 bases and J dropped 7 bases, with 18 bases sitting between them. Germline values: CDR1 DFQATT, CDR2 SNEGSKA (reference sequence). The CDR3 here is CSARDLWGADSEKLFF. For the CDR3, the DNA is TGCAGTGCTAGAGATTTATGGGGGGCTGATAGTGAAAAACTGTTTTTT.

This clonotype came up a few times. The chain uses TRBV11-2 and TRBJ2-7, with a tentative D call TRBD2 (5 bases). Deletions cut 1 base from V and 4 bases from J, with 14 bases between. The CDR3 covers 15 residues. Germline values: CDR1 SGHAT, CDR2 FQNNGV. For the CDR3, the DNA is TGTGCCAGCAGCTTAGTAGTCGCGGGTTTGTACGAGCAGTACTTC. This gives the protein CASSLVVAGLYEQYF.

On this clonotype: This clone may be a read error of a much larger clone one base away. The V and J genes are TRBV12-3 or TRBV12-4 and TRBJ2-7, with D unclear. Deletions cut 6 bases from V and 0 bases from J, with 15 bases between. CDR3 length: 15 amino acids. The CDR3 region is CASRTNVVPSYEQYF. The DNA of the CDR3 is TGTGCCAGCAGGACCAACGTGGTTCCCTCCTACGAGCAGTACTTC.